The T cell receptor (beta chain) under discussion was sequenced for a study of CD8+CD57+ T cells in acquired aplastic anemia. Background on the study: On average, sorted CD4+ and CD8+ cells gave about 3.1 ug of DNA.

Only patients with CD8+CD57+ cell expansion on flow cytometry were chosen for sequencing. The CDR3 covers 16 residues. CDR1 is SGDLS, CDR2 YYNGEE, per germline. As concerns this clonotype: At one boundary the junction diverges from the germline segment, which might be a read error.

Genomic DNA, serving as template, underwent TCR beta VDJ and CDR3 profiling. TCRdb independently ran MiXCR on the reads; one entry per CDR3 protein. Of more than 250,000 distinct CDR3 sequences in the sample, 82% are singletons; the top ten hold 42%. The TCR comes from a human donor with aplastic anemia. The gene calls are TRBV9 and TRBJ2-1; D perhaps matches TRBD2 (7 bases). Sequenced: sorted CD4+, CD8+, or CD8+CD57+ T cells (not recorded which) from PBMCs. CDR3 sequence reads: CASSEGGGGGYTEQFF. CDR3 in DNA: TGTGCCAGCAGCGAGGGGGGGGGAGGTGGCTACACTGAGCAGTTCTTC.